The source of this TCR beta chain is a study of STAT5B mutations in CD4+ large granular lymphocyte leukemia. Overall study findings and caveats: TRBV06-family usage was enriched in top patient clones (8/27) versus controls (2/35). CD4-sorted patient repertoires seemed more clonal than healthy CD4+ repertoires.

The CDR3 totals 13 residues. V was cut by 6 bases and J by 8 bases, with 13 bases left in between. Germline V gene lookup returns CDR1 MDHEN and CDR2 SYDVKM. This clone showed up just a few times. No antigen is known for it. Some clones are missing from TCRdb's copy, which holds only in-frame ones; the method was immunoSEQ multiplex PCR. The sample holds 30,000 or so clones, approximately 80% seen once. The receptor comes from a human donor in good health. The rearrangement joins TRBV28 to TRBJ1-4; tentative D call: TRBD1 (6 bases). Input material: CD4+ T cells from blood buffy coats. CDR3 DNA: TGTGCCAGCAGACCCGGACAGTGGGAAAAACTGTTTTTT. Translated, it gives CASRPGQWEKLFF.